The 21 T cell receptor beta chains below were found in one sample sequenced in a study of blood T cell repertoires in COVID-19. Profiling relied on immunoSEQ multiplex PCR, and the TCRdb table lists in-frame clones only, not all of them. This table holds 60,000 to 80,000 clones, approximately 88% found once. Sequenced: peripheral blood. These receptors originate from a human donor in a cohort sampled during active COVID-19.

Comment on this clone: Additional DNA sequences in this sample encode the identical CDR3. The V call is TRBV19, the J call TRBJ2-7; tentative D call: TRBD2 (6 bases). V was cut by 2 bases and J by 1 base, with 9 bases left in between. There are 14 residues in the CDR3. Looked up from germline, CDR1 is LNHDA and CDR2 is SQIVND (reference sequence). CDR3: CASSITGDSYEQYF. CDR3 coding DNA: TGTGCCAGTAGTATAACGGGGGATTCCTACGAGCAGTACTTC. Combining the CDR3 with reference TRBV19 and TRBJ2-7 gives the whole variable domain DGGITQSPKYLFRKEGQNVTLSCEQNLNHDAMYWYRQDPGQGLRLIYYSQIVNDFQKGDIAEGYSVSREKKESFPLTVTSAQKNPTAFYLCASSITGDSYEQYFGPGTRLTVT.

The chain employs TRBV20-1 and TRBJ2-7; D not certain. This CDR3 is built from 11 residues. Deletions cut 6 bases from V and 3 bases from J, with 9 bases between. Germline V lookup: CDR1 DFQATT, CDR2 SNEGSKA (reference sequence). CDR3 DNA sequence: TGCAGTGCGTCTGTCCTCTACGAGCAGTACTTC. It is translated as CSASVLYEQYF.

V is TRBV5-1 and J is TRBJ2-5; a possible D gene is TRBD2 (5 bases). The germline CDR1 and CDR2 sequences are SGHRS and YFSETQ. With 1 base removed from V and 4 bases from J, the gap between germline ends came to 11 bases. The CDR3 has 14 residues. The CDR3 bases are TGCGCCAGCAGCTTGTATGAGGGTCGAGAGACCCAGTACTTC. It specifies CASSLYEGRETQYF.

The chain links TRBV6-5 to TRBJ1-5; D perhaps matches TRBD1 (5 bases). Between the trimmed V and J ends, which lost 7 bases and 3 bases, there was a span of 10 bases. CDR1 and CDR2 from the germline V gene are MNHEY and SVGAGI. The CDR3 sequence is 13 residues long. CDR3 amino acids: CASTRELNQPQHF. In DNA, the CDR3 is TGTGCCAGCACCAGGGAACTCAATCAGCCCCAGCATTTT.

This chain uses TRBV5-1 with TRBJ2-2; the D gene is possibly TRBD1 (5 bases). This CDR3 spans 14 amino acids. Trimming removed 0 bases at V and 10 bases at J, with 13 bases between. Per germline, CDR1 SGHRS and CDR2 YFSETQ. This chain's CDR3 is CASSLEIVGQELFF. The CDR3 bases are TGCGCCAGCAGCTTGGAAATAGTGGGGCAGGAGCTGTTTTTT. The full variable domain, its missing parts supplied by reference TRBV5-1 and TRBJ2-2, is KAGVTQTPRYLIKTRGQQVTLSCSPISGHRSVSWYQQTPGQGLQFLFEYFSETQRNKGNFPGRFSGRQFSNSRSEMNVSTLELGDSALYLCASSLEIVGQELFFGEGSRLTVL.

This clone was detected only a few times. The chain recombines TRBV4-2 with TRBJ1-1; D unclear. Germline CDR1 and CDR2: LGHNA and YNFKEQ. Between the trimmed V and J ends, which lost 8 bases and 1 base, there was a span of 2 bases. This CDR3 is built from 10 residues. CDR3 residues: CASRNTEAFF. CDR3 DNA sequence: TGTGCCAGCCGGAACACTGAAGCTTTCTTT.

The chain has TRBV4-2 and TRBJ2-1; 9 nucleotides match TRBD2. V was clipped by 0 bases and J by 4 bases; unmatched bases: 7. Looked up from germline, CDR1 is LGHNA and CDR2 is YNFKEQ. The CDR3 covers 17 residues. In DNA form, the CDR3 reads TGTGCCAGCAGCCAAGATCTGAGAACTAGCGGGTACAATGAGCAGTTCTTC. Protein: CASSQDLRTSGYNEQFF.

This chain links TRBV5-5 with TRBJ2-7; 10 nucleotides line up with TRBD1. The V and J ends lost 3 bases and 3 bases, in that order; junction bases with no gene match: 3. The CDR3 has 14 residues. Per the germline V gene, CDR1 is SGHKS and CDR2 is YYEKEE (reference sequence). The CDR3 sequence is CASSSRDRGYEQYF. In DNA form, the CDR3 reads TGTGCCAGCAGCTCCCGGGACAGGGGCTACGAGCAGTACTTC.

The V gene is TRBV29-1, the J gene TRBJ1-2; TRBD1 matches 8 bases. The CDR3 has 14 residues. V lost 5 bases, J lost 1 base, and 6 bases stayed unmatched. Germline V gene sequence: CDR1 SQVTM, CDR2 ANQGSEA. The CDR3 spells CSVLDRGLNYGYTF. The DNA of the CDR3 is TGCAGCGTTCTCGACAGGGGACTTAACTATGGCTACACCTTC.

The chain links TRBV4-2 to TRBJ1-2, with TRBD1 as a possible D gene (6 bases). The CDR3 runs to 16 residues. The V and J ends lost 4 bases and 2 bases respectively, with 17 bases between them. Germline V CDR1 and CDR2: LGHNA, YNFKEQ. CDR3 nucleotide sequence: TGTGCCAGCAGCCCCCCCCTTCGACAGGCAAACTATGGCTACACCTTC. Translated, it gives CASSPPLRQANYGYTF.

The chain employs TRBV28 and TRBJ2-3, with TRBD2 matching 9 bases. This CDR3 contains 15 residues. With V trimmed by 6 bases and J by 3 bases, 7 bases remained unmatched. CDR1 and CDR2 (germline): MDHEN, SYDVKM. The DNA for the CDR3 is TGTGCCAGCAGCCTCCTAGCGGGAAATACAGATACGCAGTATTTT. It yields the protein CASSLLAGNTDTQYF.

The genes are TRBV11-2 and TRBJ2-7; TRBD2 is a possible D gene (7 bases). Trimming removed 1 base at V and 3 bases at J, with 16 bases between. CDR1 is SGHAT, CDR2 FQNNGV, per germline. This CDR3 contains 16 residues. The CDR3 sequence is CASSLVISGGFYEQYF. CDR3 sequence (DNA): TGTGCCAGCAGCTTAGTTATTTCGGGGGGCTTCTACGAGCAGTACTTC.

The chain has TRBV27 and TRBJ2-7, with a possible D match to TRBD2 (5 bases). V shed 1 base and J shed 4 bases, with 11 bases lying between them. The CDR3 has 14 residues. Per the germline V gene, CDR1 is MNHEY and CDR2 is SMNVEV (reference sequence). The CDR3 DNA reads TGTGCCAGCAGTTTATTGGCTAGCAGTTACGAGCAGTACTTC. Translating gives CASSLLASSYEQYF.

V usage is TRBV18 and J usage is TRBJ2-7; 12 nucleotides match TRBD2. This CDR3 has 16 amino acids. Germline V gene lookup returns CDR1 KGHSH and CDR2 LQKENI. Trimming took 2 bases from V and 10 from J; bases not matched to a gene: 12. In DNA form, the CDR3 reads TGTGCCAGCTCACCATTTCCGACTAGCGGGAGACTGGACCAGTACTTC. It encodes CASSPFPTSGRLDQYF.

V is TRBV7-8 and J is TRBJ1-6; TRBD1 might be the D (5 bases). Germline V CDR1 and CDR2: SGHVS, FQNEAQ. Trimming removed 3 bases from V and 7 bases from J, with 16 bases in between. The length of the CDR3 is 16 residues. CDR3 nucleotides: TGTGCCAGCAGCTTGCAATCAGTTACAGGAAATTCACCCCTCCACTTT. It encodes CASSLQSVTGNSPLHF.

The rearrangement uses TRBV7-9 and TRBJ1-4; 8 nucleotides align to TRBD1. The CDR3 is made up of 15 amino acids. V lost 3 bases, J lost 5 bases, and 5 bases stayed unmatched. The germline gives CDR1 SEHNR, CDR2 FQNEAQ (reference sequence). In nucleotides, the CDR3 is TGTGCCAGCAGCTTGACAGGGGCTACGAATGAAAAACTGTTTTTT. It is translated as CASSLTGATNEKLFF.

This chain joins TRBV9 and TRBJ1-3; 8 nucleotides agree with TRBD1. CDR3 length equals 16 residues. J lost 2 bases, V lost 4 bases, and 8 bases had no gene match. Looked up from germline, CDR1 is SGDLS and CDR2 is YYNGEE. CDR3 protein: CASSQGQGRPGNTIYF. For the CDR3, the DNA is TGTGCCAGCAGCCAAGGACAGGGTAGGCCTGGAAACACCATATATTTT. Full variable domain (rest looked up from reference TRBV9 and TRBJ1-3): DSGVTQTPKHLITATGQRVTLRCSPRSGDLSVYWYQQSLDQGLQFLIQYYNGEERAKGNILERFSAQQFPDLHSELNLSSLELGDSALYFCASSQGQGRPGNTIYFGEGSWLTVV.

V is TRBV7-9 and J is TRBJ2-7, with unresolved D. Trimming pared 8 bases from V and 4 bases from J, leaving 15 bases between. This CDR3 comprises 13 residues. Germline V lookup: CDR1 SEHNR, CDR2 FQNEAQ (reference sequence). The CDR3 protein is CASSAPGKYEQYF. CDR3 nucleotide sequence: TGTGCCAGCTCTGCGCCAGGCAAATACGAGCAGTACTTC.

This chain links TRBV24-1 with TRBJ2-1, with no clear D. Trimming took off 4 bases at V and 8 bases at J, with 2 bases between the two ends. Germline CDR1 KGHDR, CDR2 SFDVKD. This CDR3 region has 10 residues. CDR3 DNA sequence: TGTGCCACCAGTGACTATGAGCAGTTCTTC. Its translation is CATSDYEQFF.

The CDR3 DNA is TGTGCCAGCAGCATCAGCGGGAGGGCCGCGAGTGAGCAGTTCTTC. Encoded protein: CASSISGRAASEQFF. This chain links TRBV7-6 with TRBJ2-1, with 10 bases that match TRBD2. Germline V CDR1 and CDR2: SGHVS, FNYEAQ. This CDR3 has 15 amino acids. Trimming removed 5 bases from V and 9 bases from J; junction bases left unmatched: 10.

Details on this clone: Other nucleotide sequences in the sample specify the same CDR3. V and J are TRBV7-9 and TRBJ2-7, with D possibly matching TRBD2 (5 bases). The V end lost 1 base, the J end lost 3 bases, and 10 bases lay between the germline ends. Germline CDR1 SEHNR, CDR2 FQNEAQ (reference sequence). The CDR3 totals 14 residues. This CDR3 is CASSLVAGVYEQYF. CDR3 nucleotide sequence: TGTGCCAGCAGCTTAGTTGCGGGCGTCTACGAGCAGTACTTC.